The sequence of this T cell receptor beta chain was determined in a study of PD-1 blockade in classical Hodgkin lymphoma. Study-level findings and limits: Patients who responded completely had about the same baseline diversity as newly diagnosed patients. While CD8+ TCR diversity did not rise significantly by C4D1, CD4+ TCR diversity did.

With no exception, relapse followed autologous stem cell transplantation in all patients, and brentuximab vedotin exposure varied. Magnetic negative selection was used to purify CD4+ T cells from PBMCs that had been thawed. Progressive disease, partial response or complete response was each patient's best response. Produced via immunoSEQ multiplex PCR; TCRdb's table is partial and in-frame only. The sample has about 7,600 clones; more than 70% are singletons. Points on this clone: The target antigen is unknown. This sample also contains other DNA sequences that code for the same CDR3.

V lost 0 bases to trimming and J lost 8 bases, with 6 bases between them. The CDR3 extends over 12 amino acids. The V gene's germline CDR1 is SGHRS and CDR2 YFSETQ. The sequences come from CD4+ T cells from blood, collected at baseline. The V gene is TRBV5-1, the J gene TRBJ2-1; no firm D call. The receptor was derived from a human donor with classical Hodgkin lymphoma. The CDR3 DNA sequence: TGCGCCAGCAGCTTGGCCGGGCATGAGCAGTTCTTC. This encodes CASSLAGHEQFF.